This T cell receptor (beta chain) was observed in a study of T cells after yellow fever vaccination. Study overall: Four memory subsets, EM, EMRA, CM and Tscm, were sorted by CD3, CD45RA, CCR7, CD95.

The ends lost 3 bases at V and 6 bases at J; junction bases unmatched: 3. The germline CDR1 and CDR2 sequences are DFQATT and SNEGSKA (reference sequence). There are 14 residues in the CDR3. Making TCR cDNA involved 5'RACE template switching, which added UMIs and a universal primer site. TCRdb passed the 5' RACE reads through MiXCR, listing each CDR3 protein once. The sample lists approximately 34,000 distinct CDR3 sequences; about 10% were seen once. Study-wide points: Most primary-vaccination clones reappeared after the booster (more than 95% CD4, roughly 88% CD8).

This clonotype showed up many times. The sequence was obtained from a young man who received the YFV17D yellow fever vaccine. The chain links TRBV20-1 to TRBJ1-6; 9 bases line up with TRBD1. Specimen: PBMCs, either bulk or a sorted T-cell subset (CD4+, CD8+, memory, or dextramer-sorted; not recorded which), collected around 15 days after the first yellow fever vaccination. CDR3 nucleotides: TGCAGTGCTAGGGGACAGGGTGGTAATTCACCCCTCCACTTT. It codes for CSARGQGGNSPLHF.